This T cell receptor beta chain originates from a study of PD-L1 blockade in urothelial cancer. About the research overall: At 6 weeks and at 3 weeks (second dose) after treatment start, blood was analyzed. Whole-study findings and limits: Durable-benefit patients showed greater tumor-associated blood clone expansion at 3 weeks. Patients with below-median pretreatment blood clonality survived longer.

Time point in this sample: peripheral blood 6 weeks after treatment start. A note on this clone: The antigen remains undetermined.

V was trimmed by 5 bases and J by 4 bases, leaving 14 bases between them. CDR1 and CDR2 (germline): GTSNPN, SVGIG (reference sequence). The CDR3 contains 13 residues. Spiked synthetic TCR analogs estimated absolute template abundance per PCR. Profiling relied on immunoSEQ multiplex PCR, and the TCRdb table lists in-frame clones only, not all of them. Of around 110,000 clones in the sample, around 93% were seen once. This chain joins TRBV30 and TRBJ1-2; tentatively, D is TRBD1 (5 bases). Specimen: PBMCs, collected around atezolizumab (anti-PD-L1) treatment. This TCR came from a man between 60 and 75 years old with urothelial cancer. The CDR3 spells CAWWGLSPYGYTF. As DNA, the CDR3 is TGTGCCTGGTGGGGCTTGAGCCCCTATGGCTACACCTTC.